This T cell receptor beta chain was sequenced for a study of neurological immune-mediated disorders. With 5 bases removed from V and 7 bases from J, the gap between germline ends came to 8 bases. The CDR3 sequence is 11 residues long. The germline V gene encodes CDR1 SGHNT and CDR2 YENEEA. 5'RACE generated cDNA with 10-nucleotide random UMIs. TCRdb re-called the 5' RACE reads through MiXCR, storing one row per CDR3 protein. The sample has approximately 44,000 distinct CDR3 sequences, around 5.3% seen once; the top ten hold approximately 1.3%. In its sample, this clonotype is medium-sized. The chain employs TRBV11-3 and TRBJ2-5; possible D gene TRBD1, 5 bases. Material for sequencing was CD4+ T cells from blood. This sequence was found in a woman under 30 with multiple sclerosis. The CDR3 loop reads CASSLQGTQYF. DNA of the CDR3: TGTGCCAGCAGCCTGCAGGGGACCCAGTACTTC.